This T cell receptor (beta chain) was recovered during a study of T cells expressing NK-cell markers. Turning to the study itself: HCMV seropositivity marked seven of the eight sequenced donors; one was seronegative.

Libraries used 5'RACE template switching adding universal primer site and UMIs. From the 5' RACE reads, TCRdb lists one entry per CDR3 protein and no DNA. The sample totals approximately 380,000 distinct CDR3 sequences. Sequenced material: blood T cells: a sorted CD56 or NKG2C T cell subset, CD4+ or CD8+ T cells, or bulk PBMC T cells (not recorded which). The TCR was taken from a man between 18 and 69 years old in good health.

The CDR3 loop is CASSLGGQLAGNEQFF. The J gene is TRBJ2-1, the V gene TRBV11-2; TCRdb names TRBD1, which stays unverified in the absence of DNA. The CDR3 sequence is 16 residues long. Per germline, CDR1 SGHAT and CDR2 FQNNGV.